The clone carrying this TCR beta chain turned up a few times. The source of the sample is a study of response to subunit inactivated influenza vaccine. The V and J ends lost 7 bases and 2 bases, in that order; junction bases with no gene match: 5. CDR1 is SGHTA, CDR2 FQGNSA, per germline. The CDR3 length is 13 residues. TCRdb fed the RT-PCR reads into MiXCR, producing one record per CDR3 protein. Of hundreds of thousands of distinct CDR3 sequences listed, over 9.5% are singletons. The specimen was PBMCs from blood, collected on the day of vaccination. The receptor's source is a man aged 50 to 59 who received an inactivated influenza vaccine. This chain uses TRBV7-2 with TRBJ2-7, with 7 bases identical to TRBD1. The CDR3 loop is CASMVDRAYEQYF. The CDR3 DNA reads TGTGCCAGCATGGTCGACAGGGCCTACGAGCAGTACTTC.